The present TCR beta chain was sequenced within a study of OX40 agonist ivuxolimab in advanced cancers. There are a few counts of this clone. Only in-frame clones appear in the TCRdb table, and some are missing; sequencing was by immunoSEQ multiplex PCR. The sample carries 89,000 or so clones, about 86% recorded once. Sequenced material: CD4+ or CD8+ T cells sorted from blood, taken in a trial of the OX40 agonist ivuxolimab. The TCR was taken from an adult with an advanced solid tumor such as melanoma, head and neck, liver or kidney cancer.

The CDR3 coding sequence is TGTGCCAGCAGCCCAAGGGTAGCGGGAGGGACAGATACGCAGTATTTT. This translates into CASSPRVAGGTDTQYF. V gene TRBV7-3 combines with J gene TRBJ2-3; 11 nucleotides match TRBD2. The CDR3 consists of 16 residues. Germline V gene sequence: CDR1 SGHTA, CDR2 FQGTGA. Trimming took 5 bases from V and 3 from J; bases not matched to a gene: 7.